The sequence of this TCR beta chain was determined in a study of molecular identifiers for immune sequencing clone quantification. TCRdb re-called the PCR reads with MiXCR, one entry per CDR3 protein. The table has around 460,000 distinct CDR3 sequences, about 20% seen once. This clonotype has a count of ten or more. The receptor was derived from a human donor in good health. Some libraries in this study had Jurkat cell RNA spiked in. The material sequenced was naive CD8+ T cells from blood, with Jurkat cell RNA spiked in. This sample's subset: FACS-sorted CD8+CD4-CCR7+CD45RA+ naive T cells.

CDR3 sequence reads: CASSSTSGGPSYEQYF. CDR3 DNA sequence: TGTGCCAGCAGCTCAACTAGCGGGGGGCCCTCCTACGAGCAGTACTTC. V is TRBV7-9 and J is TRBJ2-7, with 12 bases aligning to TRBD2. V shed 4 bases, J shed 0 bases, and the junction held 4 bases outside the gene matches. Germline CDR1 and CDR2: SEHNR and FQNEAQ (reference sequence). The CDR3 has 16 residues.